Below are 25 T cell receptor beta chains sequenced from a single sample in a study of cytotoxic CD8 clonotypes in ibrutinib-treated CLL. Clones were read by immunoSEQ multiplex PCR, and TCRdb kept only the in-frame ones, dropping some. The table lists some 84,000 clones, around 84% of them singletons. Sequencing used PBMCs, obtained before ibrutinib treatment. The receptors derive from a human donor with chronic lymphocytic leukemia.

The chain links TRBV4-2 to TRBJ2-1; D is unclear. Germline V CDR1 and CDR2: LGHNA, YNFKEQ. There are 14 residues in the CDR3. V lost 4 bases and J 4 bases, leaving 11 bases between the germline ends. CDR3 sequence (DNA): TGTGCCAGCAGCCCCTCGCTCGGGTACAATGAGCAGTTCTTC. Translating it yields CASSPSLGYNEQFF.

This clone was recorded only once. This could be a read error, since a much larger clone is one nucleotide away. The rearrangement uses TRBV5-4 and TRBJ2-7; D gene ambiguous. CDR1 is SGHNT, CDR2 YYREEE, per germline (reference sequence). The CDR3 has 11 amino acids. The V and J ends lost 3 bases and 0 bases respectively, with 1 base between them. CDR3: CASSSSYEQYF. DNA for the CDR3: TGTGCCAGCAGCTCCTCCTACGAGCAGTACTTC.

The chain is built from TRBV6-1 and TRBJ2-5; a possible D gene is TRBD1 (6 bases). Germline values: CDR1 MNHNS, CDR2 SASEGT. V was clipped by 8 bases and J by 2 bases, with 15 bases between them. This CDR3 has 14 amino acids. DNA for the CDR3: TGTGCCAGCGCACCGGGACACACTCAAGAGACCCAGTACTTC. This codes for CASAPGHTQETQYF.

V usage is TRBV7-6 and J usage is TRBJ2-7; tentatively, D is TRBD1 or TRBD2 (5 bases each). V shed 3 bases and J shed 0 bases, with 15 bases lying between them. Germline CDR1 and CDR2: SGHVS and FNYEAQ. This CDR3 has 16 residues. CDR3 DNA sequence: TGTGCCAGCAGCTTCCAACCGGGGCCTAGCTCCTACGAGCAGTACTTC. It is translated as CASSFQPGPSSYEQYF.

The rearrangement links TRBV10-3 to TRBJ1-1, with 7 bases that match TRBD1. This CDR3 contains 14 residues. Germline trimming cut 6 bases from V and 2 bases from J; bases unmatched to any gene: 6. In germline, CDR1 is ENHRY, CDR2 SYGVKD. CDR3 in amino acids: CAISQDRDNTEAFF. The CDR3 region has the DNA TGTGCCATCAGCCAAGACAGGGACAACACTGAAGCTTTCTTT.

Comments on this clone: Sequence at one end of the junction differs from germline and may be a read error. The chain carries TRBV4-3 and TRBJ2-1, with 9 bases identical to TRBD1. Germline CDR1 LGHNA, CDR2 YSLEER. This CDR3 has 11 residues. Here the CDR3 reads CASSQGTGVLF. The CDR3, as DNA: TGCGCCAGCAGCCAAGGGACAGGGGTGCTCTTC.

V gene TRBV5-4 combines with J gene TRBJ2-4, with TRBD1 matching 7 bases. Losses at the gene ends were 4 bases for V and 1 base for J; bases not matched to a gene: 14. The CDR3 runs to 18 residues. CDR1 and CDR2 (germline): SGHNT, YYREEE (reference sequence). CDR3: CASSQIAGGIEAKNIQYF. The DNA of the CDR3 is TGTGCCAGCAGCCAAATAGCAGGGGGAATTGAGGCCAAAAACATTCAGTACTTC.

The genes are TRBV5-6 and TRBJ1-5; D possibly corresponds to TRBD1 (5 bases). With 0 bases removed from V and 3 bases from J, the gap between germline ends came to 7 bases. The CDR3 has 14 amino acids. Germline-derived CDR1 and CDR2 are SGHDT and YYEEEE. DNA for the CDR3: TGTGCCAGCAGCTTGGCAGGGTACAATCAGCCCCAGCATTTT. Its translation is CASSLAGYNQPQHF.

V and J are TRBV6-5 and TRBJ2-7, with D unresolved. V was trimmed by 3 bases and J by 3 bases, leaving 15 bases between them. The CDR3 consists of 15 residues. Germline loops: CDR1 MNHEY, CDR2 SVGAGI. The CDR3, as DNA: TGTGCCAGCAGTTATGTATCGGTAGGCGACTACGAGCAGTACTTC. Translation gives CASSYVSVGDYEQYF.

This rearrangement joins TRBV7-2 to TRBJ1-2; D perhaps matches TRBD1 (5 bases). The CDR3 is 15 residues long. Germline CDR1 is SGHTA and CDR2 is FQGNSA. V was trimmed by 5 bases and J by 1 base, leaving 14 bases between them. CDR3 nucleotides: TGTGCCAGCAGCCCTCGGGGGGGAAATAACTATGGCTACACCTTC. It encodes CASSPRGGNNYGYTF.

The rearrangement links TRBV25-1 to TRBJ1-1; TRBD1 is a possible D gene (5 bases). The CDR3 extends over 15 amino acids. V lost 4 bases to trimming and J lost 5 bases, with 17 bases between them. Per germline, CDR1 MGHDK and CDR2 SYGVNS. The CDR3, as DNA: TGTGCCAGCAGTGGTATTGCGGGGCTCGGTACTGAAGCTTTCTTT. Amino acid sequence: CASSGIAGLGTEAFF.

The chain joins TRBV6-5 to TRBJ1-2; D not certain. The germline V and J ends were trimmed by 4 bases and 8 bases, with 14 bases remaining between them. The CDR3 is 13 residues long. The germline V gene encodes CDR1 MNHEY and CDR2 SVGAGI. The CDR3 loop is CASSSGRLEGYTF. The DNA of the CDR3 is TGTGCCAGCAGTTCAGGACGGTTGGAGGGCTACACCTTC.

The chain has TRBV6-5 and TRBJ2-5; D is undetermined. V was shortened by 6 bases and J by 2 bases, with 10 bases between the two germline ends. The CDR3 is 13 amino acids. Germline V lookup: CDR1 MNHEY, CDR2 SVGAGI. The CDR3 DNA reads TGTGCCAGCAGCATGACTGTTCAAGAGACCCAGTACTTC. Residues: CASSMTVQETQYF.

This clone was seen only once. The chain joins TRBV30 to TRBJ2-1, with TRBD2 matching over 8 bases. The V gene's germline CDR1 is GTSNPN and CDR2 SVGIG (reference sequence). V was pared by 5 bases and J by 2 bases, with 14 bases of the junction left unmatched. The CDR3 length is 17 residues. Written as DNA, the CDR3 is TGTGCCTGGGAAGGCGGGAGGACCAATCTCCCCTACAATGAGCAGTTCTTC. This translates into CAWEGGRTNLPYNEQFF.

The rearrangement links TRBV19 to TRBJ1-1; the D is unclear. V was pared by 7 bases and J by 0 bases, with 12 bases between. Germline V gene sequence: CDR1 LNHDA, CDR2 SQIVND (reference sequence). The CDR3 length is 14 residues. As DNA, the CDR3 is TGTGCCAGTAAACGGGGTGGTATGAACACTGAAGCTTTCTTT. This translates into CASKRGGMNTEAFF.

V and J are TRBV9 and TRBJ2-3; D uncertain. Germline V gives CDR1 SGDLS, CDR2 YYNGEE. The CDR3 has 11 residues. The V gene lost 7 bases and the J gene lost 5 bases, with 8 bases spanning the gap. CDR3 in amino acids: CASSELDTQYF. CDR3 in DNA: TGTGCCAGCTCAGAGTTAGATACGCAGTATTTT.

This sequence joins TRBV5-1 and TRBJ2-7; maybe TRBD1 (6 bases). This CDR3 has 16 amino acids. Germline V gene data show CDR1 as SGHRS and CDR2 as YFSETQ. V shed 4 bases and J shed 0 bases, with 17 bases lying between them. The DNA for the CDR3 is TGCGCCAGCAGCCTACGACCGGGACAAAGCTCCTACGAGCAGTACTTC. Its translation is CASSLRPGQSSYEQYF.

V usage is TRBV19 and J usage is TRBJ1-3; D is undetermined. The CDR3 runs to 14 residues. Trimming shortened V by 2 bases and J by 0 bases, and 5 bases separated the two germline ends. The germline CDR1 and CDR2 sequences are LNHDA and SQIVND (reference sequence). The CDR3 bases are TGTGCCAGTAGTATACTAGGCTCTGGAAACACCATATATTTT. It is translated as CASSILGSGNTIYF. Full variable domain (missing parts from reference TRBV19 and TRBJ1-3): DGGITQSPKYLFRKEGQNVTLSCEQNLNHDAMYWYRQDPGQGLRLIYYSQIVNDFQKGDIAEGYSVSREKKESFPLTVTSAQKNPTAFYLCASSILGSGNTIYFGEGSWLTVV.

This chain connects TRBV5-1 to TRBJ2-7; D possibly corresponds to TRBD1 (6 bases). V lost 3 bases and J lost 1, with 8 bases in between. Looked up from germline, CDR1 is SGHRS and CDR2 is YFSETQ. The CDR3 consists of 13 residues. CDR3 region: CASSSQGSYEQYF. CDR3 in DNA: TGCGCCAGCAGCTCACAGGGTTCCTACGAGCAGTACTTC.

DNA for the CDR3: TGTGCCAGCAGCTTGGGCGTTCGTACTACCCAGGTGGGCTACACCTTC. It encodes CASSLGVRTTQVGYTF. This chain uses TRBV5-6 with TRBJ1-2, with D unresolved. CDR3 length: 16 residues. V gave up 0 bases and J gave up 8 bases, with 20 bases separating them. The germline V gene encodes CDR1 SGHDT and CDR2 YYEEEE.

The chain recombines TRBV4-1 with TRBJ2-3; weak D call: TRBD2 (7 bases). The CDR3 runs 16 residues. V was cut by 2 bases and J by 6 bases, with 18 bases left in between. Germline V gene lookup returns CDR1 MGHRA and CDR2 YSYEKL. As DNA, the CDR3 is TGCGCCAGCAGCCAAATAGGCGGGGGCGGGTTGGATACGCAGTATTTT. Protein product: CASSQIGGGGLDTQYF.

J is TRBJ2-7 and V is TRBV19; 8 bases are a match to TRBD2. The junction had 9 bases not matched to a gene; V was cut back by 7 bases and J by 7 bases. The CDR3 extends over 13 amino acids. CDR1 is LNHDA and CDR2 is SQIVND in the germline V gene (reference sequence). CDR3 nucleotides: TGTGCCAGTACCCTCAGCGGGAGCAGTGAGCAGTACTTC. It is translated as CASTLSGSSEQYF.

This chain uses TRBV12-5 with TRBJ2-7; maybe TRBD2 (5 bases). In germline, CDR1 is LGHNT, CDR2 FRNRAP. V was clipped by 2 bases and J by 5 bases, with 13 bases between them. The CDR3 length is 14 residues. CDR3 bases: TGTGCTAGTGGTTTGAACGGGGTTTGGGACGAGCAGTACTTC. This gives the protein CASGLNGVWDEQYF.

This clone was recorded only once. This sequence joins TRBV5-1 and TRBJ1-2; D not certain. With 1 base removed from V and 5 bases from J, the gap between germline ends came to 18 bases. The length of the CDR3 is 16 residues. Germline V gene lookup returns CDR1 SGHRS and CDR2 YFSETQ. CDR3 protein: CASSLSQGRLGYGYTF. The CDR3 DNA reads as TGCGCCAGCAGCTTGTCTCAAGGACGGCTAGGGTATGGCTACACCTTC.

The chain has TRBV25-1 and TRBJ2-1; 15 bases align to TRBD2. J gave up 7 bases and V 5 bases, and 6 bases lay outside the gene matches. Germline V lookup: CDR1 MGHDK, CDR2 SYGVNS. CDR3 length: 16 residues. The CDR3 coding sequence is TGTGCCAGCAGTCTGGGGACTAGCGGGAGGAGGAATGAGCAGTTCTTC. Translated, it gives CASSLGTSGRRNEQFF.